The 8 T cell receptor beta chains reported below all come from one sample, sequenced in a study of cytomegalovirus exposure and HLA in healthy donors (dated by TCRdb to between 2016 and 2019). Preparation of the library involved the immunoSEQ multiplex PCR assay. For the multiplex PCR, a mixture combining 60 forward primers for TCR Vbeta segments and 13 reverse primers for TCR Jbeta segments was used. Entries here come from immuneACCESS through TCRdb and include only in-frame sequences with V and J called. Some clones fail to appear in such tables; in the studies checked, an unresolved V gene covers under half of the shortfall, and the cause of the remainder is unknown. The sample profile shows under 200,000 clones; over 60% of them were found once. The top ten clonotypes cover around 6% of the sample. Sequenced input: PBMCs. These receptors all come from a man aged 35-49 years in good health and CMV-seronegative.

The rearrangement joins TRBV30 to TRBJ1-4; 8 nucleotides match TRBD1. Losses at the gene ends were 4 bases for V and 9 bases for J; bases not matched to a gene: 10. This CDR3 has 14 amino acids. Germline CDR1 and CDR2: GTSNPN and SVGIG (reference sequence). CDR3: CAWTMTGERKKLFF. The CDR3 DNA follows: TGTGCCTGGACCATGACAGGGGAGAGAAAAAAACTGTTTTTT. Full variable domain (remainder filled in from reference TRBV30 and TRBJ1-4): SQTIHQWPATLVQPVGSPLSLECTVEGTSNPNLYWYRQAAGRGLQLLFYSVGIGQISSEVPQNLSASRPQDRQFILSSKKLLLSDSGFYLCAWTMTGERKKLFFGSGTQLSVL.

The chain recombines TRBV4-3 with TRBJ2-1; the match to TRBD2 covers 8 bases. V gave up 4 bases and J gave up 6 bases; unmatched junction bases: 5. There are 14 residues in the CDR3. Germline values: CDR1 LGHNA, CDR2 YSLEER. The CDR3 here is CASSPGGNPNEQFF. The CDR3 nucleotides read TGCGCCAGCAGCCCGGGAGGGAATCCCAATGAGCAGTTCTTC.

The V call is TRBV19, the J call TRBJ2-7; 10 bases are shared with TRBD1. The germline V gene has CDR1 LNHDA and CDR2 SQIVND (reference sequence). This CDR3 spans 15 amino acids. V lost 4 bases and J lost 6; bases outside the gene matches: 9. This chain's CDR3 is CASSKPETGGSEQYF. CDR3 nucleotides: TGTGCCAGTAGTAAGCCCGAGACAGGGGGCAGCGAGCAGTACTTC.

The chain combines TRBV6-5 with TRBJ1-2; D is unresolved. The V gene lost 2 bases and the J gene lost 7 bases, with 17 bases spanning the gap. The CDR3 loop spans 15 amino acids. Germline lookup yields CDR1 MNHEY and CDR2 SVGAGI. The CDR3 DNA sequence: TGTGCCAGCAGTTACCGTAGGCCCCAACGGGGTGGCTACACCTTC. Amino acids: CASSYRRPQRGGYTF.

CDR3 nucleotide sequence: TGTGCCAGCAGCTTAGGGGCAGGGACTAGCGCGCAAGAGACCCAGTACTTC. Residues: CASSLGAGTSAQETQYF. The chain recombines TRBV7-2 with TRBJ2-5; TRBD2 aligns across 10 bases. The CDR3 totals 17 residues. V lost 1 base to trimming and J lost 2 bases; unmatched junction nucleotides: 7. Germline CDR1 reads SGHTA; CDR2 reads FQGNSA.

V usage is TRBV5-4 and J usage is TRBJ1-2; D may be TRBD1 (5 bases). The CDR3 extends over 15 amino acids. Trimming pared 3 bases from V and 3 bases from J, leaving 15 bases between. In germline, CDR1 is SGHNT, CDR2 YYREEE (reference sequence). CDR3 sequence (DNA): TGTGCCAGCAGCTCCCCCGGCGGGGGGGACTATGGCTACACCTTC. It is translated as CASSSPGGGDYGYTF. The full variable domain, rest sourced from reference TRBV5-4 and TRBJ1-2, is ETGVTQSPTHLIKTRGQQVTLRCSSQSGHNTVSWYQQALGQGPQFIFQYYREEENGRGNFPPRFSGLQFPNYSSELNVNALELDDSALYLCASSSPGGGDYGYTFGSGTRLTVV.

In this sample, this clone turned up once. The rearrangement joins TRBV14 to TRBJ2-7; D might be TRBD1 (5 bases). The V gene lost 4 bases and the J gene lost 4 bases, with 11 bases spanning the gap. The CDR3 has 13 residues. Germline-derived CDR1 and CDR2 are SGHDN and FVKESK. CDR3 DNA: TGTGCCAGCAGCCCTCAGGGTGCGTACGAGCAGTACTTC. Protein product: CASSPQGAYEQYF.

The table lists this clone with a count of one. The V and J genes are TRBV9 and TRBJ2-5; perhaps TRBD2 as D (6 bases). The V and J ends lost 4 bases and 1 base respectively, with 17 bases between them. Germline V gene lookup returns CDR1 SGDLS and CDR2 YYNGEE. The CDR3 runs 16 residues. The CDR3 protein is CASSLEAGRTQETQYF. DNA for the CDR3: TGTGCCAGCAGCCTCGAGGCGGGGAGAACCCAAGAGACCCAGTACTTC.